This is a list of T cell receptor beta chains from one sample in a study of regulatory T cells in long-lasting Graves disease. In TCRdb, the multiplex PCR reads were re-called with MiXCR into one record per CDR3 protein. The sample contains 700,000 or so distinct CDR3 sequences, about 32% of which appear only once. Sequencing was performed on peripheral blood mononuclear cells (PBMCs), taken when the disease was refractory, from a patient treated with antithyroid drugs. Receptors originate from a female donor with Graves disease. The CDR3 runs from the conserved cysteine through the conserved F or W. The order of the fields is D gene, clone size, J gene, V gene, CDR3 protein, CDR3 DNA. The D gene is left open where the match is weak. Size is stated for part of the rows, as once, few or many counts, or as a class when the clone is expanded.

>TRBD2|NA|TRBJ2-4|TRBV2
CASRTLAGAKNIQYF
TGTGCCAGCAGGACTTTAGCGGGAGCCAAAAACATTCAGTACTTC
>TRBD1|many|TRBJ1-1|TRBV2
CASRGIQVTGGTEAFF
TGTGCCAGCAGGGGAATCCAAGTTACAGGGGGCACTGAAGCTTTCTTT
>TRBD2|few|TRBJ2-1|TRBV2
CASSEAGGGANEQFF
TGTGCCAGCAGTGAAGCGGGGGGAGGGGCCAATGAGCAGTTCTTC
>TRBD1|many|TRBJ1-6|TRBV6-1
CASSIATGEWGNSPLHF
TGTGCCAGCAGTATCGCGACAGGGGAGTGGGGTAATTCACCCCTCCACTTT
>TRBD2|few|TRBJ2-7|TRBV20-1
CSARDPKREPYEQYF
TGCAGTGCTAGAGACCCGAAGCGGGAGCCCTACGAGCAGTACTTC
>NA|NA|TRBJ1-4|TRBV9
CASSVGARATNEKLFF
TGTGCCAGCAGCGTAGGAGCGAGGGCAACTAATGAAAAACTGTTTTTT
>TRBD1|NA|TRBJ1-2|TRBV30
CACGQGAYGYTF
TGTGCCTGTGGACAGGGGGCCTATGGCTACACCTTC
>NA|NA|TRBJ1-1|TRBV30
CAWSRETRNTEAFF
TGTGCCTGGAGTAGGGAAACGAGGAACACTGAAGCTTTCTTT
>TRBD1|NA|TRBJ2-5|TRBV12-3/TRBV12-4
CASSSVLTGTQETQYF
TGTGCCAGCAGTTCAGTCCTGACAGGGACCCAAGAGACCCAGTACTTC
>NA|many|TRBJ1-2|TRBV12-3/TRBV12-4
CASSFQGDYGYTF
TGTGCCAGCAGTTTCCAGGGAGACTATGGCTACACCTTC
>TRBD2|NA|TRBJ2-7|TRBV29-1
CSVRLAAYEQYF
TGCAGCGTGAGACTAGCGGCCTACGAGCAGTACTTC
>TRBD1|NA|TRBJ1-1|TRBV10-3
CAISAPGQQNTEAFF
TGTGCCATCAGTGCGCCGGGACAGCAGAACACTGAAGCTTTCTTT
>TRBD1|few|TRBJ1-4|TRBV30
CAWNRGREKLFF
TGTGCCTGGAACAGGGGGCGAGAAAAACTGTTTTTT
>TRBD1|NA|TRBJ1-1|TRBV3-1
CASSQGTGAEAFF
TGTGCCAGCAGCCAAGGGACAGGGGCTGAAGCTTTCTTT
>NA|NA|TRBJ2-5|TRBV20-1
CSASSVGQQIETQYF
TGCAGTGCTAGTAGCGTTGGACAGCAAATAGAGACCCAGTACTTC
>NA|many|TRBJ1-4|TRBV9
CASSVGVGGEKLFF
TGTGCCAGCAGCGTAGGCGTGGGAGGTGAAAAACTGTTTTTT
>TRBD2|many|TRBJ2-7|TRBV27
CASSPSGTSVNPQNF
TGTGCCAGCAGTCCCTCTGGGACTAGCGTGAACCCCCAAAACTTC
>NA|many|TRBJ2-7|TRBV12-3/TRBV12-4
CASSWLFGDGTYEQYF
TGTGCCAGCAGTTGGTTATTTGGGGACGGCACCTACGAGCAGTACTTC
>NA|NA|TRBJ2-5|TRBV5-1
CASSLAPDRQTQYF
TGCGCCAGCAGCTTGGCCCCGGACCGACAGACCCAGTACTTC
>NA|NA|TRBJ1-1|TRBV5-1
CASSKGVESPEAFF
TGCGCCAGCAGTAAGGGGGTGGAGTCCCCTGAAGCTTTCTTT
>TRBD2|few|TRBJ2-7|TRBV12-3/TRBV12-4
CASSPLGLADSSYEQYF
TGTGCCAGCAGCCCCTTGGGACTAGCGGACAGCTCCTACGAGCAGTACTTC
>TRBD1|few|TRBJ2-7|TRBV20-1
CSARDSGGRTYEQYF
TGCAGTGCTAGAGATTCAGGGGGAAGGACTTACGAGCAGTACTTC
>NA|few|TRBJ1-6|TRBV6-1
CASSEAGAPLHF
TGTGCCAGCAGTGAAGCAGGAGCTCCCCTCCACTTT
>NA|NA|TRBJ2-7|TRBV6-1
CASSLRVGHSYEQYF
TGTGCCAGCAGCCTCCGGGTGGGACACTCCTACGAGCAGTACTTC
>NA|NA|TRBJ1-6|TRBV5-5
CASRSLDSSYNSPLHF
TGTGCCAGCAGGAGTTTAGACAGCTCCTATAATTCACCCCTCCACTTT
>TRBD2|NA|TRBJ2-2|TRBV7-2
CASSVAGAGTGELFF
TGTGCCAGCAGCGTAGCGGGAGCGGGCACCGGGGAGCTGTTTTTT
>NA|many|TRBJ1-2|TRBV10-3
CATSLGLEDGYTF
TGTGCCACGTCCTTGGGCCTTGAGGATGGCTACACCTTC
>NA|few|TRBJ1-6|TRBV12-3/TRBV12-4
CASTPRLNSPLHF
TGTGCCAGCACCCCCCGACTTAATTCACCCCTCCACTTT
>NA|NA|TRBJ1-5|TRBV6-1
CASSPRSWDQPQHF
TGTGCCAGCAGCCCAAGGTCTTGGGATCAGCCCCAGCATTTT
>NA|few|TRBJ1-4|TRBV29-1
CSAQLEKLFF
TGCAGCGCCCAACTAGAAAAACTGTTTTTT
>TRBD1|few|TRBJ1-3|TRBV12-3/TRBV12-4
CASSRQGVSGNTIYF
TGTGCCAGCAGTCGACAGGGGGTCTCTGGAAACACCATATATTTT
>NA|few|TRBJ1-6|TRBV28
CASSRTGTLNSPLHF
TGTGCCAGCAGTCGCACAGGGACCTTGAATTCACCCCTCCACTTT
>TRBD2|few|TRBJ2-2|TRBV20-1
CSASLLAGGTGELFF
TGCAGTGCTAGTCTGCTAGCGGGAGGAACCGGGGAGCTGTTTTTT
>TRBD1|NA|TRBJ1-4|TRBV28
CASSRRDRERSWINEKLFF
TGTGCCAGCAGTCGCAGGGACAGGGAAAGGTCGTGGATAAATGAAAAACTGTTTTTT
>NA|NA|TRBJ2-7|TRBV12-3/TRBV12-4
CASSLGAITYEQYF
TGTGCCAGCAGTTTGGGAGCTATAACCTACGAGCAGTACTTC
>NA|many|TRBJ1-2|TRBV28
CASRLNGYYGYTF
TGTGCCAGCAGATTAAATGGATACTATGGCTACACCTTC
>TRBD1|few|TRBJ1-2|TRBV19
CASSDRGSNYGYTF
TGTGCCAGTAGCGACAGGGGATCAAACTATGGCTACACCTTC
>NA|few|TRBJ2-5|TRBV12-3/TRBV12-4
CASSFFSSETQYF
TGTGCCAGCAGTTTTTTCTCCTCGGAGACCCAGTACTTC
>NA|NA|TRBJ2-3|TRBV28
CASSTPDPDTQYF
TGTGCCAGCTCAACACCCGACCCCGATACGCAGTATTTT
>TRBD1|NA|TRBJ1-4|TRBV2
CASRLQGATTNEKLFF
TGTGCCAGCAGATTACAGGGGGCGACGACTAATGAAAAACTGTTTTTT
>TRBD2|few|TRBJ2-7|TRBV19
CASSIGLADGYEQYF
TGTGCCAGTAGTATAGGCCTAGCGGACGGCTACGAGCAGTACTTC
>TRBD2|NA|TRBJ2-7|TRBV5-4
CASSLASGRALEQYF
TGTGCCAGCAGCTTGGCGAGCGGGAGGGCCCTCGAGCAGTACTTC
>NA|NA|TRBJ2-5|TRBV20-1
CSAQLQETQYF
TGCAGTGCCCAACTACAAGAGACCCAGTACTTC
>NA|few|TRBJ1-5|TRBV5-5
CASTQGLGGQPQHF
TGTGCCAGCACCCAGGGCCTCGGGGGTCAGCCCCAGCATTTT
>NA|NA|TRBJ2-6|TRBV12-3/TRBV12-4
CASSSTAGANVLTF
TGTGCCAGCAGTTCCACAGCTGGGGCCAACGTCCTGACTTTC
>TRBD1|NA|TRBJ2-7|TRBV2
CASSPIWDRSRYEQYF
TGTGCCAGCAGCCCCATCTGGGACAGGAGTCGCTACGAGCAGTACTTC
>TRBD1|NA|TRBJ1-2|TRBV28
CASSTGQGTSGGYTF
TGTGCCAGCAGTACCGGACAGGGGACTTCTGGTGGCTACACCTTC
>TRBD2|many|TRBJ2-5|TRBV6-1
CASRGLAGDQETQYF
TGTGCCAGCAGAGGACTAGCGGGAGACCAAGAGACCCAGTACTTC
>TRBD1|NA|TRBJ1-6|TRBV19
CASSVTGGYDSPLHF
TGTGCCAGTAGTGTGACAGGGGGCTATGATTCACCCCTCCACTTT
>NA|NA|TRBJ1-1|TRBV7-3
CASSPKTGTEAFF
TGTGCCAGCAGCCCCAAGACAGGTACTGAAGCTTTCTTT
>TRBD1|once|TRBJ1-2|TRBV7-2
CAGSPGTGIPNYGYTF
TGTGCCGGCAGCCCCGGGACAGGGATCCCTAACTATGGCTACACCTTC
>NA|many|TRBJ1-2|TRBV11-2
CASSLGRGARLDYGYTF
TGTGCCAGCAGCTTAGGACGGGGGGCAAGGCTAGACTATGGCTACACCTTC
>TRBD1|few|TRBJ1-5|TRBV28
CASSVSGTGEHQPQHF
TGTGCCAGCAGTGTATCCGGGACAGGGGAACATCAGCCCCAGCATTTT
>TRBD2|NA|TRBJ2-2|TRBV20-1
CSAGRSGAYTGELFF
TGCAGTGCTGGTAGAAGCGGGGCCTACACCGGGGAGCTGTTTTTT